This T cell receptor beta chain was identified in a study of monozygotic twins with inflammatory bowel disease. Eight separate reactions for every sample produced the cDNA. TCRdb reprocessed the 5' RACE reads and keeps a single row for each CDR3 protein, giving no DNA. In all, the sample yields 300,000 to 450,000 distinct CDR3 sequences. The length of the CDR3 is 14 residues. Germline V gene sequence: CDR1 SGHNT, CDR2 YYREEE (reference sequence). Input material: blood. V gene TRBV5-4 combines with J gene TRBJ1-2; TCRdb outputs TRBD1, but without DNA this stays unchecked. The sequence came from a human donor with ulcerative colitis or Crohn's disease, or a healthy co-twin of an affected twin (not recorded which). CDR3 sequence: CASRSGTGIDGYTF. Filled out from reference TRBV5-4 and TRBJ1-2, the complete variable domain reads ETGVTQSPTHLIKTRGQQVTLRCSSQSGHNTVSWYQQALGQGPQFIFQYYREEENGRGNFPPRFSGLQFPNYSSELNVNALELDDSALYLCASRSGTGIDGYTFGSGTRLTVV.